This record concerns one TCR beta chain sequence. V was trimmed by 0 bases and J by 5 bases, leaving 10 bases between them. The CDR3 consists of 14 residues. Looked up from germline, CDR1 is SGHDT and CDR2 is YYEEEE. The data originate from a study of T-cell memory formation after mild COVID-19. In TCRdb, the 5' RACE reads were re-called with MiXCR into one record per CDR3 protein. Here the sample spans about 320,000 distinct CDR3 sequences, roughly an eighth being singletons. This rearrangement joins TRBV5-6 to TRBJ2-3; D unclear. This receptor was taken from a man aged 18 to 29 who had mild COVID-19 (a few samples of this study predate the infection). Cell type and time point are not known. The sequenced material came from PBMCs or a T cell subset sorted from them (not recorded which). CDR3 protein: CASSLVVVLDTQYF. CDR3 DNA sequence: TGTGCCAGCAGCTTGGTGGTGGTGTTAGATACGCAGTATTTT. The full variable domain, in which reference TRBV5-6 and TRBJ2-3 provide the parts outside the CDR3, is DAGVTQSPTHLIKTRGQQVTLRCSPKSGHDTVSWYQQALGQGPQFIFQYYEEEERQRGNFPDRFSGHQFPNYSSELNVNALLLGDSALYLCASSLVVVLDTQYFGPGTRLTVL.